This T cell receptor beta chain was sequenced for a study of early T cells in non-severe SARS-CoV-2 infection. As part of library construction, unique molecular identifiers were attached to individual cDNA molecules. MiXCR was run by TCRdb on the 5' RACE reads, yielding one entry per CDR3 protein. The sample has around 77,000 distinct CDR3 sequences, 9.5% to 15% seen once. The CDR3 consists of 16 residues. CDR1 SGHVS and CDR2 FQNEAQ come from the germline V gene. Trimming removed 1 base at V and 0 bases at J, with 12 bases between. This TCR was recovered from an adult who was a healthcare worker with PCR-confirmed SARS-CoV-2 infection or an uninfected control (not recorded which). The donor label of this sample is uncertain. The sample consisted of whole blood, taken at baseline. The chain carries TRBV7-8 and TRBJ1-1; D might be TRBD1 (6 bases). The CDR3 DNA is TGTGCCAGCAGCTTAGAGGGACACGGCATGAACACTGAAGCTTTCTTT. It specifies CASSLEGHGMNTEAFF. Drawing the rest from reference TRBV7-8 and TRBJ1-1, the complete variable domain is GAGVSQSPRYKVAKRGQDVALRCDPISGHVSLFWYQQALGQGPEFLTYFQNEAQLDKSGLPSDRFFAERPEGSVSTLKIQRTQQEDSAVYLCASSLEGHGMNTEAFFGQGTRLTVV.